These 27 T cell receptor beta chains originate from one sample sequenced in a study of regulatory T cells in long-lasting Graves disease. Sequencing libraries for TCR beta were prepared with iRepertoire HTBI primers and Arm-PCR of CDR3 regions. A single record per CDR3 protein comes from TCRdb applying MiXCR to the multiplex PCR reads. The table lists just over 600,000 distinct CDR3 sequences, less than 20% of them singletons, with roughly 18% in the top ten. Time point specified: newly diagnosed GD, antithyroid drugs for less than 3 months. PBMCs provided the RNA from which the TCR library was made. Separately, the same data were catalogued under a study of T cells in Graves' hyperthyroidism and ophthalmopathy.

The material sequenced was peripheral blood mononuclear cells (PBMCs), taken at new diagnosis, from a patient treated with antithyroid drugs. All receptors come from a woman in her thirties with Graves disease.

This clonotype turned up a few times. The chain carries TRBV3-1 and TRBJ2-2, with 7 bases lining up with TRBD1. V gave up 1 base and J gave up 7 bases; unmatched junction bases: 3. CDR3 size: 14 residues. Germline loops: CDR1 LGHDT, CDR2 YNNKEL (reference sequence). The CDR3 region is CASSQGQGDGELFF. CDR3 DNA sequence: TGTGCCAGCAGCCAAGGACAGGGAGACGGGGAGCTGTTTTTT.

V is TRBV28 and J is TRBJ1-5; 7 bases line up with TRBD1. CDR1 is MDHEN and CDR2 is SYDVKM in the germline V gene. Unmatched junction bases numbered 9, after V lost 4 bases and J lost 6 bases. CDR3 length equals 15 residues. CDR3 DNA: TGTGCCAGCAGTTCGCAGGGGGGAGGACCTCAGCCCCAGCATTTT. This encodes CASSSQGGGPQPQHF.

This clonotype was counted at least ten times. The V gene is TRBV3-1, the J gene TRBJ1-6, with D tentatively TRBD1 (5 bases). Per the germline V gene, CDR1 is LGHDT and CDR2 is YNNKEL (reference sequence). This CDR3 spans 13 amino acids. Trimming cost V 1 base and J 10 bases, with 8 bases left between them. The CDR3 region has the DNA TGTGCCAGCAGCCAAGGGAGGGACTCACCCCTCCACTTT. It encodes CASSQGRDSPLHF.

The rearrangement uses TRBV10-3 and TRBJ2-7, with 8 bases identical to TRBD1. V shed 2 bases, J shed 7 bases, and the junction held 13 bases outside the gene matches. The CDR3 consists of 16 residues. Looked up from germline, CDR1 is ENHRY and CDR2 is SYGVKD. CDR3 region: CAISEPGQGQPYEQYF. CDR3 in DNA: TGTGCCATCAGTGAGCCTGGACAGGGCCAACCGTATGAGCAGTACTTC.

The chain is built from TRBV3-1 and TRBJ2-1, with 8 bases matching TRBD2. Germline V gives CDR1 LGHDT, CDR2 YNNKEL (reference sequence). This CDR3 has 15 residues. V gave up 4 bases and J gave up 10 bases; unmatched junction bases: 12. The CDR3 DNA reads TGTGCCAGCAGCCGAGGACTAGCCCCCACGGGGGAGCAGTTCTTC. Protein: CASSRGLAPTGEQFF.

This clonotype occurred many times. The chain has TRBV28 and TRBJ1-1, with 8 bases fitting TRBD1. V lost 3 bases and J lost 3; bases outside the gene matches: 6. Germline V gene data show CDR1 as MDHEN and CDR2 as SYDVKM. The CDR3 has 15 residues. The CDR3 sequence: CASSLQGAGDTEAFF. In nucleotides, the CDR3 is TGTGCCAGCAGTTTGCAGGGGGCGGGGGACACTGAAGCTTTCTTT.

This clonotype was picked up a small number of times. This sequence joins TRBV13 and TRBJ2-3, with TRBD2 identical over 9 bases. This CDR3 comprises 16 residues. Looked up from germline, CDR1 is PRHDT and CDR2 is FYEKMQ (reference sequence). V dropped 0 bases and J dropped 3; count of bases not matched to a gene: 4. CDR3 sequence: CASSLGGLALTDTQYF. The CDR3 bases are TGTGCCAGCAGCTTAGGCGGACTAGCGCTTACAGATACGCAGTATTTT.

This clonotype has at least ten counts. This chain connects TRBV6-5 to TRBJ2-7; TRBD1 aligns across 7 bases. The CDR3 runs to 17 residues. Germline assignment: CDR1 MNHEY and CDR2 SVGAGI. V lost 3 bases and J lost 6; bases outside the gene matches: 17. In nucleotides, the CDR3 is TGTGCCAGCAGTTATCCCTCTAAGACAGGGATCAGGGGCGAGCAGTACTTC. Its protein is CASSYPSKTGIRGEQYF.

Many counts were recorded for this clonotype. This chain uses TRBV27 with TRBJ2-5, with 7 positions matching TRBD1. The CDR3 has 14 residues. The germline V gene has CDR1 MNHEY and CDR2 SMNVEV (reference sequence). J was trimmed by 2 bases and V by 3 bases; bases with no gene match: 3. The CDR3 loop reads CASSFPGQQETQYF. Written as DNA, the CDR3 is TGTGCCAGCAGTTTCCCGGGACAGCAAGAGACCCAGTACTTC.

This chain uses TRBV4-1 with TRBJ2-2, with D unresolved. V was trimmed by 3 bases and J by 4 bases, leaving 12 bases between them. The CDR3 has 15 residues. Germline CDR1 and CDR2: MGHRA and YSYEKL. The CDR3 DNA sequence: TGCGCCAGCAGCCAGGCTTTATTGAGCACCGGGGAGCTGTTTTTT. This codes for CASSQALLSTGELFF.

J is TRBJ2-2 and V is TRBV4-2, with D possibly TRBD1 on 5 matching bases. The V gene lost 1 base and the J gene lost 3 bases, with 12 bases spanning the gap. The germline V gene encodes CDR1 LGHNA and CDR2 YNFKEQ. CDR3 length: 16 amino acids. In nucleotides, the CDR3 is TGTGCCAGCAGCCAAGCTTTGGGGCGTGACACCGGGGAGCTGTTTTTT. Residues: CASSQALGRDTGELFF.

The V gene is TRBV19, the J gene TRBJ1-6; TRBD1 matches at 7 bases. In germline, CDR1 is LNHDA, CDR2 SQIVND (reference sequence). This CDR3 has 14 amino acids. With 3 bases clipped from V and 10 bases from J, the junction kept 6 bases outside the gene matches. In nucleotides, the CDR3 is TGTGCCAGTAGTATTGGACAGGTCGGCTCACCCCTCCACTTT. Its protein product is CASSIGQVGSPLHF. The whole variable domain, filled in from reference TRBV19 and TRBJ1-6, reads DGGITQSPKYLFRKEGQNVTLSCEQNLNHDAMYWYRQDPGQGLRLIYYSQIVNDFQKGDIAEGYSVSREKKESFPLTVTSAQKNPTAFYLCASSIGQVGSPLHFGNGTRLTVT.

The sample holds many counts of this clonotype. V and J are TRBV20-1 and TRBJ1-4, with no clear D. V shed 5 bases and J shed 2 bases, with 3 bases lying between them. CDR1 is DFQATT, CDR2 SNEGSKA, per germline (reference sequence). The CDR3 totals 11 residues. CDR3 nucleotides: TGCAGTGCTGACACTAATGAAAAACTGTTTTTT. It encodes CSADTNEKLFF.

This clonotype was counted at least ten times. V is TRBV2 and J is TRBJ2-7, with D perhaps being TRBD1 or TRBD2 (6 bases each). This CDR3 region has 13 residues. The V and J ends lost 6 bases and 1 base respectively, with 10 bases between them. The germline gives CDR1 SNHLY, CDR2 FYNNEI. The CDR3 nucleotides read TGTGCCAGCAGGCGGGGACAATCCTACGAGCAGTACTTC. Its protein product is CASRRGQSYEQYF.

This chain connects TRBV4-1 to TRBJ2-3; 7 bases fit TRBD2. The trim removed 1 base at V and 4 bases at J, leaving 8 bases unmatched. Germline V CDR1 and CDR2: MGHRA, YSYEKL. The CDR3 totals 16 residues. CDR3 nucleotides: TGCGCCAGCAGCCAAGTCGGGGCGGGAGACGCAGATACGCAGTATTTT. It specifies CASSQVGAGDADTQYF.

This clonotype was seen repeatedly, ten times or more. The chain combines TRBV28 with TRBJ1-1, with D possibly matching TRBD1 (6 bases). Germline loops: CDR1 MDHEN, CDR2 SYDVKM. With 3 bases removed from V and 4 bases from J, the gap between germline ends came to 18 bases. CDR3 length: 16 amino acids. DNA for the CDR3: TGTGCCAGCAGTTTCCTAGGGCCCGGGGGCGGCACTGAAGCTTTCTTT. Protein product: CASSFLGPGGGTEAFF.

This clonotype was recorded many times. This chain links TRBV6-2 or TRBV6-3 with TRBJ1-2; possible D gene TRBD1, 5 bases. Germline CDR1 MNHEY, CDR2 SVGEGT. CDR3 length equals 14 residues. Trimming removed 6 bases from V and 5 bases from J, with 16 bases in between. For the CDR3, the DNA is TGTGCCAGCAGGAAAACGGGGGAGGGATATGGCTACACCTTC. Its protein product is CASRKTGEGYGYTF.

This rearrangement joins TRBV18 to TRBJ1-4; D gene uncertain. Trimming pared 0 bases from V and 4 bases from J, leaving 9 bases between. The CDR3 consists of 15 residues. Germline CDR1 is KGHSH and CDR2 is LQKENI. The CDR3 coding sequence is TGTGCCAGCTCACCACCGCGAGGAAGTAATGAAAAACTGTTTTTT. It yields the protein CASSPPRGSNEKLFF. Full variable domain (remainder filled in from reference TRBV18 and TRBJ1-4): NAGVMQNPRHLVRRRGQEARLRCSPMKGHSHVYWYRQLPEEGLKFMVYLQKENIIDESGMPKERFSAEFPKEGPSILRIQQVVRGDSAAYFCASSPPRGSNEKLFFGSGTQLSVL.

This clonotype has a count of ten or more. V usage is TRBV6-5 and J usage is TRBJ2-5; perhaps D is TRBD1 or TRBD2 (5 bases each). Trimming shortened V by 0 bases and J by 5 bases, and 10 bases separated the two germline ends. CDR3 length: 14 amino acids. The germline V gene encodes CDR1 MNHEY and CDR2 SVGAGI. The CDR3 is CASSYSRGAETQYF. CDR3 sequence (DNA): TGTGCCAGCAGTTACTCGAGGGGCGCGGAGACCCAGTACTTC.

This clonotype was seen at least ten times. The DNA for the CDR3 is TGTGCCAGCAGTTACCGCGTTGGGCTGTACAATGAGCAGTTCTTC. Its protein product is CASSYRVGLYNEQFF. V is TRBV6-2 or TRBV6-3 and J is TRBJ2-1, with D unresolved. CDR1 and CDR2 from the germline V gene are MNHEY and SVGEGT. The V end lost 2 bases, the J end lost 4 bases, and 12 bases lay between the germline ends. The CDR3 is 15 amino acids.

This clonotype was seen many times. The chain has TRBV2 and TRBJ1-4, with D hard to call. This CDR3 region has 14 residues. V lost 4 bases to trimming and J lost 7 bases, with 13 bases between them. Germline V gene lookup returns CDR1 SNHLY and CDR2 FYNNEI. CDR3 region: CASSARERGEKLFF. CDR3 nucleotides: TGTGCCAGCAGTGCTCGGGAGAGAGGTGAAAAACTGTTTTTT.

This clonotype was counted at least ten times. The chain carries TRBV6-1 and TRBJ1-2, with 7 nucleotides matching TRBD1. Trimming cost V 7 bases and J 4 bases; bases outside gene matches: 9. The CDR3 has 14 residues. The germline gives CDR1 MNHNS, CDR2 SASEGT. The CDR3 sequence is CASTLAGDSYGYTF. For the CDR3, the DNA is TGTGCCAGCACCCTAGCTGGGGACAGCTATGGCTACACCTTC.

This clonotype was recorded a few times. The chain employs TRBV27 and TRBJ1-5; D is perhaps TRBD1 (6 bases). Trimming took 3 bases from V and 5 from J, leaving 11 bases between them. This CDR3 comprises 14 residues. Germline V CDR1 and CDR2: MNHEY, SMNVEV (reference sequence). The CDR3 DNA reads as TGTGCCAGCAGTTTGGGGGGCTTGGATCAGCCCCAGCATTTT. This codes for CASSLGGLDQPQHF.

This clonotype appeared many times. This chain uses TRBV29-1 with TRBJ2-2; D is undetermined. Germline loops: CDR1 SQVTM, CDR2 ANQGSEA. Trimming took 5 bases from V and 4 from J, leaving 8 bases between them. The CDR3 sequence is 12 residues long. The CDR3 DNA follows: TGCAGCGTTCCGGACCTCACCGGGGAGCTGTTTTTT. Protein product: CSVPDLTGELFF.

V is TRBV19 and J is TRBJ1-6; possibly TRBD1 for D (6 bases). The CDR3 runs to 14 residues. Germline assignment: CDR1 LNHDA and CDR2 SQIVND (reference sequence). V lost 7 bases, J lost 10 bases, and 17 bases lay in between. The CDR3 DNA follows: TGTGCCAGTAACCCAGGGGCGACGGGATCACCCCTCCACTTT. Translated: CASNPGATGSPLHF.

This clonotype was seen at least ten times. This chain connects TRBV6-1 to TRBJ2-1, with D possibly matching TRBD2 (6 bases). The CDR3 totals 13 residues. Looked up from germline, CDR1 is MNHNS and CDR2 is SASEGT. V was cut by 5 bases and J by 8 bases, with 13 bases left in between. This CDR3 is CASSRRAGYEQFF. As DNA, the CDR3 is TGTGCCAGCAGTCGGAGGGCGGGCTATGAGCAGTTCTTC.

This clonotype was detected ten times or more. This rearrangement joins TRBV11-2 to TRBJ1-3; D is unresolved. Trimming left V 7 bases short and J 4 bases short, with 17 bases between. This CDR3 has 15 residues. Germline V gene lookup returns CDR1 SGHAT and CDR2 FQNNGV. Written as DNA, the CDR3 is TGTGCCAGCATCCCTTCTTCTGATTTCGGAAACACCATATATTTT. This codes for CASIPSSDFGNTIYF.